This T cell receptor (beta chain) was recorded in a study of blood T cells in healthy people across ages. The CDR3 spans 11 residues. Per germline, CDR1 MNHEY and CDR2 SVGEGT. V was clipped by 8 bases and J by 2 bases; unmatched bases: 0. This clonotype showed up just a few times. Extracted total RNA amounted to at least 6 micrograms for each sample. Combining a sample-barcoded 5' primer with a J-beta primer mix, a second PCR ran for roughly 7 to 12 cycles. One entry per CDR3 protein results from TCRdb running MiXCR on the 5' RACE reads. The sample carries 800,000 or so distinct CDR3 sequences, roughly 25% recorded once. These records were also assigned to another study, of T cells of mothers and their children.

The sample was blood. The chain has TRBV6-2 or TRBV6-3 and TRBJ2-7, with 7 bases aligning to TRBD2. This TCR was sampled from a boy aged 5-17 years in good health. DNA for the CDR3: TGTGCCAGCGGGAGGGCCTACGAGCAGTACTTC. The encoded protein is CASGRAYEQYF.